The 6 T cell receptor beta chains given below trace back to one sample, sequenced in a study of T cell responses to AZD1222 COVID-19 vaccine. Using immunoSEQ multiplex PCR, the repertoire was profiled, and TCRdb retains in-frame clones only, with some absent. Of 55,000 to 65,000 clones listed, approximately 88% are singletons. The input for sequencing was peripheral blood, taken on day 0 of AZD1222 vaccination. These receptors all stem from an adult in good health.

This rearrangement joins TRBV2 to TRBJ1-4; D may be TRBD1 (5 bases). Germline-derived CDR1 and CDR2 are SNHLY and FYNNEI. The CDR3 totals 15 residues. Trimming removed 7 bases at V and 4 bases at J, with 16 bases between. CDR3 coding DNA: TGTGCCAGCATGAGCCAGGGATCGCTTAATGAAAAACTGTTTTTT. It is translated as CASMSQGSLNEKLFF.

The V gene is TRBV25-1, the J gene TRBJ2-1; 7 bases are a match to TRBD2. The germline gives CDR1 MGHDK, CDR2 SYGVNS. This CDR3 comprises 14 residues. After removal of 1 base from V and 9 bases from J, the junction contained 6 bases not matched to a gene. In DNA form, the CDR3 reads TGTGCCAGCAGTGAATTAAACCAGCGGGGTGAGCAGTTCTTC. Protein sequence: CASSELNQRGEQFF.

V gene TRBV7-8 combines with J gene TRBJ2-3; 8 nucleotides agree with TRBD2. Per the germline V gene, CDR1 is SGHVS and CDR2 is FQNEAQ. The CDR3 sequence is 15 residues long. The J segment lost 8 bases and the V segment lost 5 bases, leaving 12 bases of the junction unmatched. CDR3 nucleotide sequence: TGTGCCAGCAGCCTGACCGGGGGGGGGCCTACTACGCAGTATTTT. This translates into CASSLTGGGPTTQYF.

This clone has just one count. The CDR3 bases are TGTGCCTCGACGGACGGGTTAGGACCAGGGGCCAACGTCCTGACTTTC. Its translation is CASTDGLGPGANVLTF. The chain uses TRBV30 and TRBJ2-6; D ambiguous. CDR1 and CDR2 (germline): GTSNPN, SVGIG (reference sequence). The CDR3 runs to 16 residues. V was shortened by 7 bases and J by 4 bases, with 20 bases between the two germline ends.

This clone was recorded a few times. CDR3 protein: CASSFGRLLNYGYTF. The CDR3 nucleotides are TGCGCCAGCAGCTTCGGCAGGCTCCTAAACTATGGCTACACCTTC. V usage is TRBV5-1 and J usage is TRBJ1-2, with unresolved D. V was trimmed by 2 bases and J by 2 bases, leaving 13 bases between them. The CDR3 covers 15 residues. CDR1 is SGHRS and CDR2 is YFSETQ in the germline V gene.

To note about this clone: One junction end disagrees with the germline gene, perhaps due to a read error. The chain joins TRBV29-1 to TRBJ1-2; 11 bases are a match to TRBD1. The CDR3 runs to 15 residues. Germline V gene data show CDR1 as SQVTM and CDR2 as ANQGSEA. The CDR3 bases are TGCAGCGTTGAAGCCGGGACAGGGGGATCCTATCGCTACACCTTC. Translated: CSVEAGTGGSYRYTF. Supplemented by reference TRBV29-1 and TRBJ1-2, the full variable domain reads SAVISQKPSRDICQRGTSLTIQCQVDSQVTMMFWYRQQPGQSLTLIATANQGSEATYESGFVIDKFPISRPNLTFSTLTVSNMSPEDSSIYLCSVEAGTGGSYRYTFGSGTRLTVV.